Listed below are T cell receptor beta chains from one sample, sequenced in a study of identifying expanded T cells in peripheral blood. TCRdb's copy holds only in-frame clones and misses some; the assay was immunoSEQ multiplex PCR. The sample lists 75,000 to 100,000 clones; 89% were seen once. The sequenced material came from blood. The receptor source for this set is a person aged 18-70 years in good health. Each CDR3 is given with its conserved first and last residue. Fields, in order: V gene, J gene, clone size, D gene, CDR3 protein, CDR3 DNA. The D gene is left open where the match is weak. Clone size appears in some rows only: once, few, many, or a class for an expanded clone.

TRBV21-1	TRBJ2-7	once	NA	CASSARQGVTYEQYF	TGTGCCAGCAGCGCCCGACAGGGGGTTACCTACGAGCAGTACTTC
TRBV7-2	TRBJ2-7	NA	NA	CASSQQRSYEQYF	TGTGCCAGCAGTCAGCAGCGGAGCTACGAGCAGTACTTC
TRBV6-5	TRBJ2-5	NA	TRBD1	CASTGDRGRETQYF	TGTGCCAGCACCGGCGACAGGGGGAGGGAGACCCAGTACTTC
TRBV18	TRBJ2-3	NA	NA	CASSRDQSTDTQYF	TGTGCCAGCTCACGGGACCAGTCAACAGATACGCAGTATTTT
TRBV7-2	TRBJ2-7	NA	NA	CASSLLPTYEQYF	TGTGCCAGCAGCCTTCTTCCCACCTACGAGCAGTACTTC
TRBV5-4	TRBJ2-7	NA	TRBD1	CASSRTGADEQYF	TGTGCCAGCAGCCGGACAGGGGCGGACGAGCAGTACTTC
TRBV28	TRBJ2-5	once	NA	CASSWGSVGETQYF	TGTGCCAGCAGTTGGGGGAGTGTGGGGGAGACCCAGTACTTC
TRBV28	TRBJ1-5	NA	NA	CASSSSRQGKGQPQHF	TGTGCCAGCAGTTCTTCCCGGCAGGGGAAGGGTCAGCCCCAGCATTTT
TRBV10-3	TRBJ2-7	NA	TRBD1	CAISDDREQQYF	TGTGCCATCAGTGACGACAGGGAACAGCAGTACTTC
TRBV7-2	TRBJ1-5	NA	NA	CASSPAPTGYQPQHF	TGTGCCAGCAGCCCCGCCCCGACAGGCTATCAGCCCCAGCATTTT
TRBV9	TRBJ2-7	NA	NA	CASSPHWGHEQYF	TGTGCCAGCAGCCCCCATTGGGGCCACGAGCAGTACTTC
TRBV5-6	TRBJ2-2	NA	NA	CASSYQGFGELFF	TGTGCCAGCAGCTACCAGGGCTTCGGGGAGCTGTTTTTT
TRBV7-2	TRBJ2-5	NA	TRBD1	CASSYPGQGVEGETQYF	TGTGCCAGCAGCTACCCGGGACAGGGCGTAGAAGGGGAGACCCAGTACTTC
TRBV5-6	TRBJ2-5	NA	NA	CASSLAGVPETQYF	TGTGCCAGCAGCTTGGCCGGGGTCCCAGAGACCCAGTACTTC
TRBV2	TRBJ2-2	once	TRBD1	CASSVVGQGGIGELFF	TGTGCCAGCAGTGTTGTGGGACAGGGAGGGATCGGGGAGCTGTTTTTT
TRBV19	TRBJ2-4	NA	NA	CASSMVRAGRLAKDIQYF	TGTGCCAGTAGTATGGTGAGGGCCGGCCGTTTAGCCAAAGACATTCAGTACTTC
TRBV11-2	TRBJ1-1	NA	NA	CASSLNHRDTEAFF	TGTGCCAGCAGCTTGAACCATAGGGACACTGAAGCTTTCTTT
TRBV5-1	TRBJ2-3	NA	NA	CASSLDRTTQYF	TGCGCCAGCAGCTTGGACAGGACCACGCAGTATTTT
TRBV2	TRBJ1-2	NA	NA	CASSEMDRSTNYGYTF	TGTGCCAGCAGTGAGATGGACCGATCTACCAACTATGGCTACACCTTC
TRBV11-1	TRBJ2-1	NA	NA	CASGGRLPPNEQFF	TGTGCCAGCGGGGGGAGACTCCCTCCAAATGAGCAGTTCTTC
TRBV2	TRBJ2-6	NA	NA	CASTRNYLSSGANVLTF	TGTGCCAGCACCCGGAACTACCTAAGCTCTGGGGCCAACGTCCTGACTTTC
TRBV5-1	TRBJ2-1	once	NA	CASRRDSNNEQFF	TGCGCCAGCCGGCGGGACTCGAACAATGAGCAGTTCTTC
TRBV19	TRBJ1-5	NA	NA	CASSRSSTGQPQHF	TGTGCCAGTAGTAGATCGTCGACGGGACAGCCCCAGCATTTT
TRBV19	TRBJ1-2	NA	TRBD1	CASSPRTGGLNYGYTF	TGTGCCAGTAGTCCCCGGACAGGGGGACTTAACTATGGCTACACCTTC
TRBV14	TRBJ1-1	NA	NA	CASSQGSTGTFTFREAFF	TGTGCCAGCAGCCAAGGGTCGACGGGCACCTTTACTTTTCGTGAAGCTTTCTTT
TRBV27	TRBJ2-1	few	NA	CASSFLGEQFF	TGTGCCAGCAGTTTTCTCGGTGAGCAGTTCTTC
TRBV27	TRBJ1-2	NA	TRBD1	CASARDRLYGYTF	TGTGCCAGCGCCAGGGACAGGTTGTATGGCTACACCTTC
TRBV10-2	TRBJ2-4	NA	TRBD2	CASRDPLAGGILAKNIQYF	TGCGCCAGCAGAGACCCCCTCGCGGGAGGAATCTTAGCCAAAAACATTCAGTACTTC
TRBV7-2	TRBJ2-3	many	TRBD2	CASSSRLAASTDTQYF	TGTGCCAGCAGCTCAAGACTAGCGGCTAGCACAGATACGCAGTATTTT
TRBV27	TRBJ2-7	NA	NA	CASSADMGLDEQYF	TGTGCCAGCAGTGCCGACATGGGCCTCGACGAGCAGTACTTC
TRBV28	TRBJ1-3	NA	NA	CASSRSGNGNTIYF	TGTGCCAGCAGCAGGAGTGGGAATGGAAACACCATATATTTT
TRBV6-1	TRBJ2-7	NA	TRBD1	CASSEAPGQLHEQYF	TGTGCCAGCAGTGAAGCGCCGGGACAGTTGCACGAGCAGTACTTC
TRBV5-1	TRBJ1-3	NA	NA	CASSLMGSGNTIYF	TGCGCCAGCAGCTTGATGGGCTCTGGAAACACCATATATTTT
TRBV7-2	TRBJ2-7	NA	NA	CASSLGVGFISYEQYF	TGTGCCAGCAGCTTAGGGGTAGGATTCATATCCTACGAGCAGTACTTC
TRBV6-5	TRBJ2-3	NA	NA	CASSYSTPSSATQYF	TGTGCCAGCAGTTACTCGACACCCTCTTCGGCTACGCAGTATTTT
TRBV7-2	TRBJ2-1	NA	TRBD2	CASSPERGGHNEQFF	TGTGCCAGCAGCCCGGAGCGGGGGGGGCACAATGAGCAGTTCTTC
TRBV14	TRBJ1-2	once	TRBD1	CASSPRRQGRFGYTF	TGTGCCAGCAGCCCAAGGAGACAGGGACGATTTGGCTACACCTTC